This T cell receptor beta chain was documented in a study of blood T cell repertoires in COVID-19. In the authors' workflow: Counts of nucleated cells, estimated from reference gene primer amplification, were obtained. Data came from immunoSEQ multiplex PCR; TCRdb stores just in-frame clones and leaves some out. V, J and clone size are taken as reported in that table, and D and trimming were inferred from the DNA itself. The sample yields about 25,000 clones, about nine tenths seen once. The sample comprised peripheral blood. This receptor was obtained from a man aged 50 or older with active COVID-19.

For the CDR3, the DNA is TGTGCCGTACAGGGGCTGGGAGAGCAGTACGTC. Translated, it gives CAVQGLGEQYV. The chain links TRBV28 to TRBJ2-7, with 7 bases aligning to TRBD1. The germline gives CDR1 MDHEN, CDR2 SYDVKM. V was clipped by 11 bases and J by 7 bases; unmatched bases: 8. The CDR3 is 11 residues long.